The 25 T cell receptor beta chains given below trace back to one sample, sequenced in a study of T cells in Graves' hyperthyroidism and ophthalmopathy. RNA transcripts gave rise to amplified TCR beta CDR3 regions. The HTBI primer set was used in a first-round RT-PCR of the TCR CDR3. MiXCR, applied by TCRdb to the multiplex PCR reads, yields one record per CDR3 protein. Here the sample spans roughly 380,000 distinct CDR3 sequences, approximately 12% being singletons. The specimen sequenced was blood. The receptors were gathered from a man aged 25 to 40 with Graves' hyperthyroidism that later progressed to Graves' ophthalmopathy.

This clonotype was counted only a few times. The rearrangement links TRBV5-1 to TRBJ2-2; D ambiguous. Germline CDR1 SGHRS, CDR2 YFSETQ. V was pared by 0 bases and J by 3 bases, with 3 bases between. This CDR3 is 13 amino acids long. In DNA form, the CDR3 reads TGCGCCAGCAGCTTGGCTCACACCGGGGAGCTGTTTTTT. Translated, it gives CASSLAHTGELFF.

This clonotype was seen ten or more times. CDR3 loop: CASRTGTGGSPLHF. The DNA of the CDR3 is TGTGCCAGCAGGACCGGGACAGGGGGATCACCCCTCCACTTT. The chain has TRBV2 and TRBJ1-6, with 11 bases fitting TRBD1. This CDR3 is built from 14 residues. Germline V CDR1 and CDR2: SNHLY, FYNNEI. After removal of 6 bases from V and 10 bases from J, the junction contained 5 bases not matched to a gene.

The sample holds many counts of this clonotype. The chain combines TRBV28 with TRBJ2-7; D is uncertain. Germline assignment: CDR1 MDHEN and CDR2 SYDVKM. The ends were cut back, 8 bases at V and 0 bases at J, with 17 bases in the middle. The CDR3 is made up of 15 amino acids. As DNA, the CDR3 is TGTGCCAGCCGTAGGACCCTTCTTAGCTCCTACGAGCAGTACTTC. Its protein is CASRRTLLSSYEQYF.

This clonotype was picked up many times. CDR3 residues: CASSLQVLSMNTEAFF. As DNA, the CDR3 is TGCGCCAGCAGCTTGCAGGTCCTAAGCATGAACACTGAAGCTTTCTTT. This chain joins TRBV5-1 and TRBJ1-1; D remains ambiguous. This CDR3 region has 16 residues. Trimming pared 1 base from V and 0 bases from J, leaving 13 bases between. Germline V gene sequence: CDR1 SGHRS, CDR2 YFSETQ.

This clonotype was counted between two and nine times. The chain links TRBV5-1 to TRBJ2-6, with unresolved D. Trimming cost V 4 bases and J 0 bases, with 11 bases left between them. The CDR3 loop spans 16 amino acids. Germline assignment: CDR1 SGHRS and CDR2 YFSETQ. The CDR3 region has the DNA TGCGCCAGCAGCCCGTTAATATTCTCTGGGGCCAACGTCCTGACTTTC. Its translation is CASSPLIFSGANVLTF.

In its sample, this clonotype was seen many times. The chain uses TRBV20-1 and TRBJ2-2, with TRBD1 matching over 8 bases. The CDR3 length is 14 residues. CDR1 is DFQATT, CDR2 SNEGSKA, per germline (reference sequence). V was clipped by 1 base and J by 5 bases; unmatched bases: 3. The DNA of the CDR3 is TGCAGTGCTAGAGGACAGGGGCGTACCGGGGAGCTGTTTTTT. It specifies CSARGQGRTGELFF.

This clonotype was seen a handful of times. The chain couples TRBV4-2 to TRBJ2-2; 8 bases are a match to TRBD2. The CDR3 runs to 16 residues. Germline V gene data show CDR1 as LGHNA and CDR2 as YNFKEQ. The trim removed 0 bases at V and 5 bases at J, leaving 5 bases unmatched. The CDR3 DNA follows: TGTGCCAGCAGCCAAGACGGGGGGGCCGGGACCGGGGAGCTGTTTTTT. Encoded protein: CASSQDGGAGTGELFF.

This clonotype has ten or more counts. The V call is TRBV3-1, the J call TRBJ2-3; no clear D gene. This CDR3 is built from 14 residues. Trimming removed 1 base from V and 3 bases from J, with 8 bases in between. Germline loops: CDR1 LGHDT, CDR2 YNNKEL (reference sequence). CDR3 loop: CASSQADGTDTQYF. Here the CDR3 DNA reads TGTGCCAGCAGCCAAGCCGACGGAACAGATACGCAGTATTTT.

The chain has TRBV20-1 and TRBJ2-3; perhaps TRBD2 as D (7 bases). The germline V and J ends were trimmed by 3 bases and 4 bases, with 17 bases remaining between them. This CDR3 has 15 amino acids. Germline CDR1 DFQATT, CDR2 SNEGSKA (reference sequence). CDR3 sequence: CSAREGGGSPDTQYF. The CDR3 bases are TGCAGTGCTAGGGAGGGGGGGGGTAGCCCAGATACGCAGTATTTT.

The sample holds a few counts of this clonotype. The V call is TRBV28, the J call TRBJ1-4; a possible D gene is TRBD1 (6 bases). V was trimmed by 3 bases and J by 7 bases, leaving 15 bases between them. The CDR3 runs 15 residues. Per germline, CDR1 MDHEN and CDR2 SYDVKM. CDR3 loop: CASSLGGTHGEKLFF. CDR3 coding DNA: TGTGCCAGCAGTTTGGGTGGGACACATGGTGAAAAACTGTTTTTT.

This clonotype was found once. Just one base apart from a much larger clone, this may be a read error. The CDR3, as DNA: TGTGCCAGCAGTGGAGTTTCCGGGGACGCCTATGGCTACACCTTC. This codes for CASSGVSGDAYGYTF. The chain has TRBV6-1 and TRBJ1-2; a possible D gene is TRBD1 (5 bases). The CDR3 runs to 15 residues. V was trimmed by 4 bases and J by 4 bases, leaving 16 bases between them. Germline-derived CDR1 and CDR2 are MNHNS and SASEGT.

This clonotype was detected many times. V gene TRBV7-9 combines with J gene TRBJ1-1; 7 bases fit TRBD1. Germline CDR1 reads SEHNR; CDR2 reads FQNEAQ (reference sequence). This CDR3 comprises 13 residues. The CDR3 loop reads CASRPGGFTEAFF. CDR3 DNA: TGTGCAAGCCGCCCAGGGGGTTTTACTGAAGCTTTCTTT.

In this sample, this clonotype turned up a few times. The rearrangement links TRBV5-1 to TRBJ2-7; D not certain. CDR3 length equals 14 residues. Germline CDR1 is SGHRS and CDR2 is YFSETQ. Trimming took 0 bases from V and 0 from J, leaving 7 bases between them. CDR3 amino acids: CASSLATASYEQYF. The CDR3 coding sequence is TGCGCCAGCAGCTTGGCTACCGCCTCCTACGAGCAGTACTTC.

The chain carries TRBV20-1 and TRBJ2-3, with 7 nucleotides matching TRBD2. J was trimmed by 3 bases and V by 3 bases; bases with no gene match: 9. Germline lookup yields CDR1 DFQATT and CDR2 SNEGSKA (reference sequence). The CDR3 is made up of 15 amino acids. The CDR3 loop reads CSASGGWGATDTQYF. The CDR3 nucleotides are TGCAGTGCTAGCGGGGGGTGGGGTGCAACAGATACGCAGTATTTT.

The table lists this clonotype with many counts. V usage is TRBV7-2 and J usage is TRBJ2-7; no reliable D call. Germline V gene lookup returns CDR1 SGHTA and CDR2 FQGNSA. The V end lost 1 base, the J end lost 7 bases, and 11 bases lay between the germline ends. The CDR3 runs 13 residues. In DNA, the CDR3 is TGTGCCAGCAGCTTAGTAGGTCTGCGTGAGCAGTACTTC. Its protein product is CASSLVGLREQYF. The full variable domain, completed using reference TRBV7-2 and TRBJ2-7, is GAGVSQSPSNKVTEKGKDVELRCDPISGHTALYWYRQSLGQGLEFLIYFQGNSAPDKSGLPSDRFSAERTGGSVSTLTIQRTQQEDSAVYLCASSLVGLREQYFGPGTRLTVT.

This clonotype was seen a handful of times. The CDR3, as DNA: TGTGCCACACAGGAGCCGAACACCGGGGAGCTGTTTTTT. Translation gives CATQEPNTGELFF. V and J are TRBV10-3 and TRBJ2-2, with a weak D call TRBD1 (5 bases). CDR1 is ENHRY, CDR2 SYGVKD, per germline. The CDR3 consists of 13 residues. V was shortened by 10 bases and J by 0 bases, with 9 bases between the two germline ends.

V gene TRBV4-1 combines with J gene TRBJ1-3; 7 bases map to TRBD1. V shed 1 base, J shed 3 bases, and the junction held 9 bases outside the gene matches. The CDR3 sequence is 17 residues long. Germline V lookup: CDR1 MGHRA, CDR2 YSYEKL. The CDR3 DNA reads TGCGCCAGCAGCCAAGGGACGGACAGGAGTTTTGGAAACACCATATATTTT. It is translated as CASSQGTDRSFGNTIYF.

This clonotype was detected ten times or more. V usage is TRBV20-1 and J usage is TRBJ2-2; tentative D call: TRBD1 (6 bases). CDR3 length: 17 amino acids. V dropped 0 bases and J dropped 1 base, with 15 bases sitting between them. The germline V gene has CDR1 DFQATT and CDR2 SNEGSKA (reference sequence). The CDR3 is CSARDWRNRENTGELFF. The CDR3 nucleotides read TGCAGTGCTAGAGATTGGCGGAACAGGGAGAACACCGGGGAGCTGTTTTTT.

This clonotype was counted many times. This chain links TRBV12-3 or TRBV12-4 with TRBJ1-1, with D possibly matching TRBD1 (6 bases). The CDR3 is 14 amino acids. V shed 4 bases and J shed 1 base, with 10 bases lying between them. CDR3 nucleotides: TGTGCCAGCAGTTCCCGACAGGAGAACACTGAAGCTTTCTTT. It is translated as CASSSRQENTEAFF.

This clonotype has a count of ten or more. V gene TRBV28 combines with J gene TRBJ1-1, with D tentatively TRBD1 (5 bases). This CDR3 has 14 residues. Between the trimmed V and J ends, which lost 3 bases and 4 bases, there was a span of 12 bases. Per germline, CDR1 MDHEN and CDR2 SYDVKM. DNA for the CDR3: TGTGCCAGCAGTTTCGCGGGGGAGAGCACTGAAGCTTTCTTT. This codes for CASSFAGESTEAFF.

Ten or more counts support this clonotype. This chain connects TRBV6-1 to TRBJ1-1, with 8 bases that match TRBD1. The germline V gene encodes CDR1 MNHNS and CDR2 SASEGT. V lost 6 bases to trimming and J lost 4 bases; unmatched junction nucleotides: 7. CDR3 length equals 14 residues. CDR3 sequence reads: CASSVTRGPTEAFF. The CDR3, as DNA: TGTGCCAGCAGCGTAACCAGGGGGCCCACTGAAGCTTTCTTT.

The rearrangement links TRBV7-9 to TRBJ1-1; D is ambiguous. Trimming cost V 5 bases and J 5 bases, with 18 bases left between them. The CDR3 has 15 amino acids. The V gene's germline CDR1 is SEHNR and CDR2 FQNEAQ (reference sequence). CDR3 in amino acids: CASSNAGRVNTEAFF. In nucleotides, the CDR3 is TGTGCCAGCAGCAACGCTGGCCGGGTTAATACTGAAGCTTTCTTT. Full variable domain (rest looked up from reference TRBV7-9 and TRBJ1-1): DTGVSQNPRHKITKRGQNVTFRCDPISEHNRLYWYRQTLGQGPEFLTYFQNEAQLEKSRLLSDRFSAERPKGSFSTLEIQRTEQGDSAMYLCASSNAGRVNTEAFFGQGTRLTVV.

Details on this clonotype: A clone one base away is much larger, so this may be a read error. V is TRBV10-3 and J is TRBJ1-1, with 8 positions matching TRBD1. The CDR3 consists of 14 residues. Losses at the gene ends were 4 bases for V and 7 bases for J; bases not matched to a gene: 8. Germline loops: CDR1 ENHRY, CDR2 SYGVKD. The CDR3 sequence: CAISGYDRGDEAFF. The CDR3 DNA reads TGTGCCATCAGTGGCTATGACAGGGGTGATGAAGCTTTCTTT.

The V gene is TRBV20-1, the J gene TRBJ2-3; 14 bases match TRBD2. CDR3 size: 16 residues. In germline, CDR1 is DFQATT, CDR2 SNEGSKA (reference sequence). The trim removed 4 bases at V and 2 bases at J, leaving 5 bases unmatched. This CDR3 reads CSATRLAGGHTDTQYF. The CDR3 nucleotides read TGCAGTGCTACCCGACTAGCGGGGGGGCACACAGATACGCAGTATTTT.

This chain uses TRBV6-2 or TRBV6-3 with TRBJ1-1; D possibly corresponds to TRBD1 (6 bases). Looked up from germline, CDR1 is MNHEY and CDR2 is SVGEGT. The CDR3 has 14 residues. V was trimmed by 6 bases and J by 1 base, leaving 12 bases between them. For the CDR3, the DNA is TGTGCCAGCAGACCGACAGGAACGAACACTGAAGCTTTCTTT. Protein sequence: CASRPTGTNTEAFF.